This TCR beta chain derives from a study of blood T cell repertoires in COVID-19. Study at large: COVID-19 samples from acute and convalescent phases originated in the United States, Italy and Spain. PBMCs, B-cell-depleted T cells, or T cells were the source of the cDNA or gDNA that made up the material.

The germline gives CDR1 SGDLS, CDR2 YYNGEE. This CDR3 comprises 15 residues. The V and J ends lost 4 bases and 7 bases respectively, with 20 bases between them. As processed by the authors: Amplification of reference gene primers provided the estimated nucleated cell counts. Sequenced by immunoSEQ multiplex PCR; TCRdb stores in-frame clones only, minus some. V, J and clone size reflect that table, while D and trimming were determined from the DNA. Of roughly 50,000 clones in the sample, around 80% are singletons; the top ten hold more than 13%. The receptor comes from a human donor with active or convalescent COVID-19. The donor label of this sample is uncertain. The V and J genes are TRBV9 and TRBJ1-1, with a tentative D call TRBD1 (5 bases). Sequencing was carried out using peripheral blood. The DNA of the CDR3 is TGTGCCAGCAGCTCTGGGGAAGGGGTCCCGGATGAAGCTTTCTTT. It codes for CASSSGEGVPDEAFF.